This is a list of T cell receptor beta chains from one sample in a study of tumor and adjacent non-tumor tissue in lung cancer. TCRdb reprocessed the multiplex PCR reads with MiXCR, giving one entry per CDR3 protein. The sample yields approximately 100,000 distinct CDR3 sequences, about 64% seen once. The sample was distant non-tumor lung tissue. The receptors come from a man aged 60 to 75 with non-small cell lung cancer. Both conserved end residues are part of each CDR3. The order of the fields is J gene, V gene, D gene, clone size, CDR3 length, CDR3 protein, CDR3 DNA. A D gene is named only where the DNA matches it firmly. Where a row states a size, it is once, few, many or the class of an expanded clone; other rows omit it.

TRBJ2-7,TRBV5-4,.,many,14,CASSVAPGGYEQYF,TGTGCCAGCAGCGTTGCACCAGGTGGCTACGAGCAGTACTTC
TRBJ2-2,TRBV12-3/TRBV12-4,TRBD1,.,15,CATSPRTGNTGEMFF,TGTGCCACCAGTCCGCGGACAGGCAACACCGGGGAGATGTTTTTT
TRBJ1-4,TRBV28,.,.,16,CPSSSPTSSTNEKLFF,TGTCCCAGCAGTTCCCCGACATCGTCAACTAATGAAAAACTGTTTTTT
TRBJ2-1,TRBV11-2,TRBD2,once,14,CVSGKAGAVGEQFF,TGTGTCAGTGGGAAGGCGGGAGCGGTAGGAGAGCAGTTCTTC
TRBJ2-7,TRBV6-6,TRBD1,many,15,CASSQGTARSREQYF,TGTGCCAGCAGTCAAGGGACAGCCCGTTCTAGGGAGCAGTACTTC
TRBJ1-1,TRBV6-6,TRBD1,.,17,CASSSTPLTGRNTGAFF,TGTGCCAGCAGTTCGACGCCTCTGACAGGGAGGAACACTGGAGCTTTCTTT
TRBJ2-1,TRBV27,.,few,14,CASTRYGRANEQFF,TGTGCCAGCACAAGGTACGGGAGAGCAAATGAGCAGTTCTTC
TRBJ2-2,TRBV29-1,.,.,12,CSVLGNTGELFF,TGCAGCGTTCTGGGGAACACCGGGGAGCTGTTTTTT
TRBJ2-4,TRBV4-3,TRBD2,.,13,CASNSKRGGIQYF,TGCGCCAGCAACTCAAAGAGGGGAGGGATTCAGTACTTC
TRBJ2-5,TRBV18,.,.,17,CASSPTFAAGREETQYF,TGTGCCAGCTCACCCACTTTCGCTGCTGGACGTGAAGAGACCCAGTACTTC
TRBJ1-6,TRBV18,TRBD1,.,14,CASSPTGDFSPLHF,TGTGCCAGCTCACCCACAGGGGATTTTTCACCCCTCCACTTT
TRBJ2-2,TRBV25-1,.,few,14,CASRAGTNTGELFF,TGTGCCAGCAGGGCGGGGACGAACACCGGGGAGTTGTTTTTT
TRBJ2-1,TRBV21-1,.,.,17,CASSRRGLAGGYNEEFF,TGTGCCAGCAGCCGTCGGGGGCTAGCGGGCGGATACAATGAGGAGTTCTTC
TRBJ2-1,TRBV6-2/TRBV6-3,TRBD1,many,15,CASSLPGTGGNEQFF,TGTGCCAGCAGTTTGCCCGGGACAGGGGGAAATGAGCAGTTCTTC
TRBJ2-1,TRBV11-3,.,.,14,CASSWEGVANVQFF,TGTGCTAGCAGCTGGGAAGGAGTAGCGAATGTGCAGTTCTTC
TRBJ1-1,TRBV5-1,TRBD1,.,14,CASIFGTGQRRIFF,TGCGCCAGCATCTTCGGGACAGGACAACGGCGTATTTTCTTT
TRBJ1-2,TRBV28,TRBD1,few,14,CVSSSSTGVYGHTF,TGTGTCAGCAGTTCCTCAACAGGGGTCTATGGCCACACCTTC
TRBJ1-6,TRBV12-3/TRBV12-4,.,once,15,CAGSLWRQDDSPLHF,TGTGCCGGCAGTTTATGGCGACAGGATGATTCACCCCTCCACTTT
TRBJ2-1,TRBV4-1,.,.,16,CASSQVDFHSFNEQFF,TGCGCCAGCAGTCAAGTGGACTTCCACTCCTTCAATGAGCAGTTCTTC
TRBJ1-2,TRBV4-1,.,.,18,CASSPVDNQFAGDEEYTF,TGCGCCAGCAGCCCCGTGGATAATCAGTTTGCAGGGGATGAAGAGTACACCTTC
TRBJ2-5,TRBV12-3/TRBV12-4,.,.,12,CASSPGEKTQYF,TGTGCCAGTAGCCCGGGCGAGAAGACCCAATACTTC
TRBJ2-7,TRBV29-1,TRBD2,.,13,CSIVGTRRHEQYF,TGCAGCATTGTCGGGACTAGACGCCACGAGCAGTACTTC
TRBJ2-7,TRBV4-1,.,once,15,CASRFTRAGPYEQYF,TGCGCCAGCAGATTTACCCGGGCAGGGCCCTACGAGCAGTACTTC
TRBJ2-1,TRBV19,.,many,15,CASRRDWRSYNEQFF,TGTGCCAGTAGGCGGGACTGGCGGTCCTACAATGAGCAGTTCTTC
TRBJ1-2,TRBV28,.,.,15,CASSLRAPFVEDHTF,TGTGCCAGCAGTTTAAGAGCCCCATTTGTCGAGGACCACACCTTC
TRBJ1-1,TRBV7-9,.,few,15,CASSSPWQGGPEAFF,TGTGCCAGCAGTTCCCCGTGGCAGGGCGGTCCTGAAGCTTTCTTT
TRBJ1-2,TRBV28,TRBD1,.,14,CASSYEGAYYGYTF,TGTGCCAGCAGTTACGAGGGGGCCTATTATGGCTACACCTTC
TRBJ1-2,TRBV7-9,.,many,14,CASSAEGGNYGYTF,TGTGCCAGCAGCGCCGAGGGGGGCAACTATGGCTACACCTTC
TRBJ2-5,TRBV6-5,.,.,14,CASSPIAAFETQYF,TGTGCCAGCAGCCCCATAGCGGCCTTTGAGACCCAGTACTTT
TRBJ1-1,TRBV29-1,.,many,12,CSVHPPTTEAFF,TGCAGCGTTCATCCCCCGACTACTGAAGCTTTCTTT
TRBJ1-2,TRBV6-5,TRBD1,.,15,CASSYSSTGDYDYTF,TGTGCCAGCAGTTACTCTTCAACAGGGGACTATGACTACACCTTC
TRBJ1-1,TRBV11-3,.,medium-sized,13,CASSFQINTEAFF,TGTGCCAGCAGCTTCCAGATCAACACTGAAGCTTTCTTT
TRBJ1-1,TRBV6-5,.,.,15,CVSSYNYGAETEAFF,TGTGTCAGCAGTTACAACTACGGGGCCGAGACTGAAGCTTTCTTT
TRBJ1-2,TRBV4-1,.,.,15,CSSSQEYPSRAGYTF,TGCAGCAGCAGCCAAGAGTATCCCTCCCGGGCCGGCTACACCTTC
TRBJ1-2,TRBV29-1,.,once,11,CSVAVNYGYTF,TGCAGCGTTGCAGTTAACTATGGCTACACCTTT
TRBJ2-6,TRBV20-1,.,.,16,CSAHGDSRWGANVLTF,TGCAGTGCTCACGGGGACTCCCGCTGGGGGGCCAACGTCCTGACTTTC
TRBJ2-3,TRBV11-3,.,hyperexpanded,14,CASSLVGYTDTQYF,TGTGCCAGCAGCTTAGTCGGCTACACAGATACGCAGTATTTT
TRBJ2-1,TRBV11-1,.,.,15,CASSLVGTFRHEQSF,TGTGCCAGCAGCTTAGTCGGGACGTTTCGCCATGAGCAGTCCTTC
TRBJ1-1,TRBV18,.,once,16,CASSATGQGRGAEAFF,TGTGCCAGCTCCGCCACTGGTCAGGGCAGGGGCGCTGAAGCTTTCTTT
TRBJ1-4,TRBV4-2,.,many,16,CASSQDSSRTGEKLFF,TGTGCCAGCAGCCAAGATTCATCCCGGACGGGTGAAAAACTGTTTTTT
TRBJ1-5,TRBV6-6,.,.,15,CASSYADRGSQSQHF,TGTGCCAGCAGTTACGCCGACAGAGGAAGCCAGTCCCAGCATTTT
TRBJ2-3,TRBV30,.,.,14,CDWSVRTNEDTQYF,TGTGACTGGAGTGTACGGACAAACGAGGATACGCAGTATTTT
TRBJ2-2,TRBV11-3,TRBD2,.,15,CASSLGPSNSGEMFF,TGTGCCAGCAGCCTAGGACCTTCAAACAGCGGGGAGATGTTTTTT
TRBJ2-5,TRBV14,.,many,16,CASSREGGLPKETQYF,TGTGCCAGCAGCCGAGAAGGGGGGCTTCCAAAAGAGACCCAGTACTTC
TRBJ2-3,TRBV6-6,.,.,18,CASTSLRAFHPSTDTQYF,TGTGCCAGCACTTCTTTGCGGGCCTTCCATCCTAGCACAGATACGCAGTATTTT
TRBJ2-5,TRBV7-8,TRBD2,.,16,CASSAGTSGMGKTQYF,TGTGCCAGCAGCGCGGGGACTAGCGGGATGGGGAAGACCCAGTACTTC
TRBJ2-7,TRBV11-2,.,.,13,CASSFYRDYEQYF,TGTGCCAGCAGCTTTTACAGAGACTACGAGCAGTACTTC
TRBJ2-3,TRBV4-2,.,.,15,CASSEGGASTDTQYF,TGTGCCAGTAGCGAAGGAGGGGCTAGCACAGATACGCAGTATTTT
TRBJ2-7,TRBV10-1,.,.,13,CASNPKGRNEQYF,TGCGCCAGCAACCCAAAAGGACGTAACGAGCAGTACTTC
TRBJ2-1,TRBV20-1,.,few,17,CSTRDGSGSGSYNEQFF,TGCAGTACTAGAGATGGCAGCGGATCTGGGTCCTACAATGAGCAGTTCTTC
TRBJ2-2,TRBV7-9,.,.,14,CASSLIGTTGELFF,TGTGCCAGCAGCTTAATCGGGACCACCGGGGAGCTGTTTTTT